What follows are 15 T cell receptor beta chains derived from one specimen sequenced in a study of CD8 T cells in ankylosing spondylitis. Each CDR3 protein gets one entry after TCRdb re-called the 5' RACE reads with MiXCR. Of 250,000 to 300,000 distinct CDR3 sequences in the sample, about 20% were seen once. The sample taken for sequencing was blood, either unsorted or a sorted T cell fraction (not recorded which). All receptors come from a male donor with ankylosing spondylitis or in good health (not recorded which).

This clonotype was observed a few times. The rearrangement joins TRBV4-1 to TRBJ1-2; the match to TRBD1 covers 9 bases. The CDR3 covers 18 residues. Germline-derived CDR1 and CDR2 are MGHRA and YSYEKL. V was pared by 2 bases and J by 5 bases, with 15 bases of the junction left unmatched. The CDR3 DNA reads as TGCGCCAGCAGCCAAACGGACAGGGGAGCCCCATTGGGGTATGGCTACACCTTC. As protein: CASSQTDRGAPLGYGYTF.

The DNA for the CDR3 is TGCAGTGCTAGAGATCTCGGACTAGCGGGAGGCACAGATACGCAGTATTTT. Protein product: CSARDLGLAGGTDTQYF. The J gene is TRBJ2-3, the V gene TRBV20-1, with 13 bases matching TRBD2. This CDR3 has 17 amino acids. CDR1 DFQATT and CDR2 SNEGSKA come from the germline V gene (reference sequence). With 0 bases clipped from V and 1 base from J, the junction kept 4 bases outside the gene matches.

This clonotype was seen many times. The chain links TRBV3-1 to TRBJ2-1, with D possibly TRBD1 on 6 matching bases. This CDR3 has 17 residues. Looked up from germline, CDR1 is LGHDT and CDR2 is YNNKEL (reference sequence). Trimming cost V 4 bases and J 7 bases, with 23 bases left between them. The CDR3 DNA reads as TGTGCCAGCAGCCCTAGGACAGAAGAATTGTTGATTAATGAGCAGTTCTTC. Protein product: CASSPRTEELLINEQFF.

This clonotype was counted ten times or more. The chain carries TRBV6-5 and TRBJ2-1, with 7 nucleotides matching TRBD2. Germline V gives CDR1 MNHEY, CDR2 SVGAGI. Trimming took 0 bases from V and 8 from J; bases not matched to a gene: 10. The CDR3 spans 16 residues. CDR3 loop: CASSYSAGDDSHEQFF. In nucleotides, the CDR3 is TGTGCCAGCAGTTACTCGGCGGGAGACGACTCCCATGAGCAGTTCTTC.

This clonotype was seen a handful of times. The chain couples TRBV13 to TRBJ1-1, with D tentatively TRBD1 (6 bases). V lost 3 bases to trimming and J lost 2 bases, with 10 bases between them. The CDR3 has 14 amino acids. Per the germline V gene, CDR1 is PRHDT and CDR2 is FYEKMQ (reference sequence). The CDR3 loop reads CASSFGTQNTEAFF. The DNA for the CDR3 is TGTGCCAGCAGCTTCGGGACACAAAACACTGAAGCTTTCTTT.

This clonotype was counted only a few times. V gene TRBV2 combines with J gene TRBJ1-2; D gene unclear. Germline-derived CDR1 and CDR2 are SNHLY and FYNNEI. V lost 1 base to trimming and J lost 3 bases, with 9 bases between them. CDR3 length equals 14 residues. The DNA for the CDR3 is TGTGCCAGCAGTGAAGTCGCCTCGGACTATGGCTACACCTTC. Amino acid sequence: CASSEVASDYGYTF.

V and J are TRBV6-1 and TRBJ2-7, with 10 bases matching TRBD1. V lost 6 bases to trimming and J lost 1 base; unmatched junction nucleotides: 3. The CDR3 totals 14 residues. Germline V CDR1 and CDR2: MNHNS, SASEGT. For the CDR3, the DNA is TGTGCCAGCAGGGACAGGGGGTTTTCCTACGAGCAGTACTTC. Translating gives CASRDRGFSYEQYF.

The chain carries TRBV4-1 and TRBJ2-3, with 9 bases aligning to TRBD2. This CDR3 has 17 residues. With V trimmed by 1 base and J by 4 bases, 9 bases remained unmatched. Germline V gene lookup returns CDR1 MGHRA and CDR2 YSYEKL. Written as DNA, the CDR3 is TGCGCCAGCAGCCAAGTCTGGACTAGCGTGGGACCAGATACGCAGTATTTT. Translating it yields CASSQVWTSVGPDTQYF.

This clonotype has a single count. This sequence joins TRBV2 and TRBJ2-7; D is possibly TRBD2 (5 bases). This CDR3 is built from 12 residues. CDR1 SNHLY and CDR2 FYNNEI come from the germline V gene. Trimming removed 7 bases from V and 6 bases from J, with 13 bases in between. CDR3 in amino acids: CASTGGLGEQYF. The DNA of the CDR3 is TGTGCCAGCACGGGCGGGCTAGGCGAGCAGTACTTC. Full variable domain (missing parts from reference TRBV2 and TRBJ2-7): EPEVTQTPSHQVTQMGQEVILRCVPISNHLYFYWYRQILGQKVEFLVSFYNNEISEKSEIFDDQFSVERPDGSNFTLKIRSTKLEDSAMYFCASTGGLGEQYFGPGTRLTVT.

The genes are TRBV12-3 or TRBV12-4 and TRBJ2-7; D is unresolved. V was pared by 2 bases and J by 3 bases, with 5 bases between. This CDR3 spans 12 amino acids. The CDR3 here is CASSLSYYEQYF. CDR3 sequence (DNA): TGTGCCAGCAGTTTATCATACTACGAGCAGTACTTC.

The gene calls are TRBV29-1 and TRBJ1-1, with a weak D call TRBD1 (5 bases). Germline loops: CDR1 SQVTM, CDR2 ANQGSEA. The CDR3 runs to 13 residues. V lost 6 bases and J 0 bases, leaving 11 bases between the germline ends. DNA of the CDR3: TGCAGCGTCTTGGGGGGGGTGAACACTGAAGCTTTCTTT. Protein: CSVLGGVNTEAFF. The full variable domain, rest sourced from reference TRBV29-1 and TRBJ1-1, is SAVISQKPSRDICQRGTSLTIQCQVDSQVTMMFWYRQQPGQSLTLIATANQGSEATYESGFVIDKFPISRPNLTFSTLTVSNMSPEDSSIYLCSVLGGVNTEAFFGQGTRLTVV.

This clonotype was found a few times. J is TRBJ2-5 and V is TRBV29-1; D possibly corresponds to TRBD1 (7 bases). The V end was cut by 0 bases, the J end by 4 bases, with 15 bases between. There are 15 residues in the CDR3. Germline loops: CDR1 SQVTM, CDR2 ANQGSEA. The CDR3 sequence: CSVEDPGGQLETQYF. CDR3 DNA: TGCAGCGTTGAAGATCCCGGGGGACAGTTAGAGACCCAGTACTTC. The whole variable domain, remainder taken from reference TRBV29-1 and TRBJ2-5, is SAVISQKPSRDICQRGTSLTIQCQVDSQVTMMFWYRQQPGQSLTLIATANQGSEATYESGFVIDKFPISRPNLTFSTLTVSNMSPEDSSIYLCSVEDPGGQLETQYFGPGTRLLVL.

This clonotype was recorded many times. V and J are TRBV9 and TRBJ2-3; 7 bases map to TRBD2. The germline gives CDR1 SGDLS, CDR2 YYNGEE. There are 16 residues in the CDR3. V shed 0 bases and J 6 bases; nucleotides not matched to a gene: 10. The CDR3 nucleotides are TGTGCCAGCAGCGTAGCTAGCGGCGGAGCGGGGGATACGCAGTATTTT. Encoded protein: CASSVASGGAGDTQYF.

The V gene is TRBV15, the J gene TRBJ2-5, with no clear D. Trimming stripped 0 bases from V and 2 bases from J, with 7 bases between. The CDR3 is 14 amino acids. Germline V gives CDR1 LNHNV, CDR2 YYDKDF (reference sequence). The CDR3: CATSREVQQETQYF. CDR3 coding DNA: TGTGCCACCAGCAGAGAGGTACAGCAAGAGACCCAGTACTTC. The full variable domain, with the rest looked up from reference TRBV15 and TRBJ2-5, is DAMVIQNPRYQVTQFGKPVTLSCSQTLNHNVMYWYQQKSSQAPKLLFHYYDKDFNNEADTPDNFQSRRPNTSFCFLDIRSPGLGDTAMYLCATSREVQQETQYFGPGTRLLVL.

This clonotype came up many times. This sequence joins TRBV7-3 and TRBJ2-3; D is perhaps TRBD2 (6 bases). The ends were cut back, 2 bases at V and 6 bases at J, with 9 bases in the middle. CDR1 is SGHTA, CDR2 FQGTGA, per germline. The CDR3 has 13 amino acids. Here the CDR3 DNA reads TGTGCCAGCAGCTTAGAGGGACTGGATACGCAGTATTTT. Amino acids: CASSLEGLDTQYF.